This T cell receptor beta chain was profiled in a study of blood T cell repertoires in COVID-19. Turning to the study itself: Acute and convalescent COVID-19 samples came from the United States, Italy and Spain. PBMCs, B-cell-depleted T cells, or T cells were the source of the cDNA or gDNA that made up the material.

Authors' processing steps: Estimation of nucleated cell counts was performed using reference gene primer amplification. Data came from immunoSEQ multiplex PCR; TCRdb stores just in-frame clones and leaves some out. D and trimming were read from the DNA, whereas the V and J calls and clone size are those reported in that table. Counted here are fewer than 300,000 clones, around 84% occurring once; the ten biggest clones make up more than 1.2%. Enrollment of patients from Seattle took place during active infection, with longitudinal follow-up. This CDR3 spans 14 amino acids. V shed 2 bases and J 3 bases; nucleotides not matched to a gene: 1. Germline V gene data show CDR1 as SGDLS and CDR2 as YYNGEE.

The sequence was collected from a human donor with COVID-19, enrolled during active disease. The donor label of this sample is uncertain. The V and J genes are TRBV9 and TRBJ2-7; 11 bases are shared with TRBD2. Sequenced: peripheral blood. CDR3 nucleotide sequence: TGTGCCAGCAGCGTGGGACTAGCGGACTACGAGCAGTACTTC. Translating gives CASSVGLADYEQYF.